Following are 28 T cell receptor beta chains from one sample sequenced in a study of metastatic and nonmetastatic thyroid tumors. No patient received treatment before thyroid surgery. TCRdb re-called clones from the PCR reads using MiXCR. The sample shows 32,000 or so clones, roughly 17% of them seen only once. Sequenced sample: blood. The receptor set was obtained from a male donor with papillary thyroid cancer or a benign thyroid nodule (not recorded which). Some clones in this sample may be carry-over from other donors' samples.

By share of the sample, this clone is medium-sized (0.01 to 0.1%). This chain joins TRBV27 and TRBJ2-7; no clear D. Germline CDR1 MNHEY, CDR2 SMNVEV (reference sequence). The length of the CDR3 is 13 residues. Trimming removed 6 bases from V and 2 bases from J, with 11 bases in between. The CDR3 spells CASSRSATYEQYF. The CDR3, as DNA: TGTGCCAGCAGCCGGAGTGCAACCTACGAGCAGTACTTC.

This clone was counted between two and nine times. The chain uses TRBV6-1 and TRBJ2-2, with 9 bases identical to TRBD2. Germline values: CDR1 MNHNS, CDR2 SASEGT. Germline trimming cut 4 bases from V and 3 bases from J; bases unmatched to any gene: 3. The CDR3 is made up of 15 amino acids. CDR3 sequence: CASSGVAGDTGELFF. In DNA form, the CDR3 reads TGTGCCAGCAGTGGAGTAGCGGGGGACACCGGGGAGCTGTTTTTT.

This clone was observed many times. The chain has TRBV5-1 and TRBJ2-1; no definite D call. CDR1 SGHRS and CDR2 YFSETQ come from the germline V gene. This CDR3 is 11 amino acids long. Trimming pared 7 bases from V and 3 bases from J, leaving 5 bases between. In nucleotides, the CDR3 is TGCGCCAGCCGTGGCTACAATGAGCAGTTCTTC. This sequence encodes CASRGYNEQFF.

The chain carries TRBV6-1 and TRBJ2-1, with TRBD1 matching 7 bases. CDR3 length: 14 amino acids. The ends lost 7 bases at V and 6 bases at J; junction bases unmatched: 9. The germline V gene has CDR1 MNHNS and CDR2 SASEGT. The CDR3 reads CASNRGLSTNEQFF. In DNA, the CDR3 is TGTGCCAGCAACAGGGGTCTATCTACCAATGAGCAGTTCTTC.

This clone was seen at least ten times. The chain links TRBV11-3 to TRBJ2-2; the match to TRBD1 covers 7 bases. Germline V gives CDR1 SGHNT, CDR2 YENEEA. The CDR3 covers 15 residues. J gave up 4 bases and V 5 bases, and 7 bases lay outside the gene matches. CDR3 protein: CASSGTGVSTGELFF. The CDR3, as DNA: TGTGCCAGCAGCGGAACAGGGGTTAGCACCGGGGAGCTGTTTTTT.

In this sample, this clone turned up many times. The chain has TRBV20-1 and TRBJ2-3; 9 bases align to TRBD2. The CDR3 length is 17 residues. Trimming took 0 bases from V and 4 from J; bases not matched to a gene: 11. Germline CDR1 and CDR2: DFQATT and SNEGSKA (reference sequence). The CDR3 spells CSARDLFGGRVADTQYF. Here the CDR3 DNA reads TGCAGTGCTAGAGATCTTTTTGGCGGGAGGGTCGCAGATACGCAGTATTTT.

In this sample, this clone turned up many times. The chain combines TRBV5-5 with TRBJ2-1, with D perhaps matching TRBD2 (6 bases). The CDR3 totals 14 residues. The germline CDR1 and CDR2 sequences are SGHKS and YYEKEE (reference sequence). V lost 2 bases, J lost 7 bases, and 13 bases lay in between. The CDR3 sequence: CASSFELALNEQFF. The CDR3, as DNA: TGTGCCAGCAGCTTTGAGCTAGCGCTAAATGAGCAGTTCTTC.

This clone occurred many times. The CDR3 loop reads CASSNPTGAYEQYF. The CDR3 DNA is TGTGCCAGCAGCAACCCGACAGGGGCCTACGAGCAGTACTTC. The genes are TRBV7-8 and TRBJ2-7; 8 bases line up with TRBD1. Germline CDR1 is SGHVS and CDR2 is FQNEAQ. The V gene end was trimmed by 5 bases and the J gene end by 2 bases; junction bases not matched to a gene: 5. The CDR3 is 14 residues long.

As regards this clone: With a much larger clone just one base away, this may be a read error. V gene TRBV5-4 combines with J gene TRBJ2-6, with D uncertain. The CDR3 extends over 15 amino acids. Germline assignment: CDR1 SGHNT and CDR2 YYREEE (reference sequence). The CDR3 region is CSSSSVLGGANVLTF. The CDR3 DNA reads TGTTCCAGCAGCTCAGTTCTCGGCGGGGCCAACGTCCTGACTTTC.

This clone was picked up many times. The chain uses TRBV19 and TRBJ2-7; TRBD2 matches at 10 bases. The germline CDR1 and CDR2 sequences are LNHDA and SQIVND (reference sequence). This CDR3 has 15 amino acids. Losses at the gene ends were 2 bases for V and 2 bases for J; bases not matched to a gene: 3. In nucleotides, the CDR3 is TGTGCCAGTAGTATACTAGCGGGGGAAACCTACGAGCAGTACTTC. It yields the protein CASSILAGETYEQYF.

This clone was counted only a few times. The CDR3 here is CASSARGTGANVLTF. CDR3 nucleotide sequence: TGTGCCAGCAGTGCAAGGGGTACCGGGGCCAACGTCCTGACTTTC. This chain connects TRBV2 to TRBJ2-6, with D possibly being TRBD1 (5 bases). Germline lookup yields CDR1 SNHLY and CDR2 FYNNEI. This CDR3 is 15 amino acids long. The V gene lost 4 bases and the J gene lost 4 bases, with 11 bases spanning the gap.

This clone came up many times. The V gene is TRBV6-6, the J gene TRBJ2-3; 8 positions agree with TRBD1. The germline gives CDR1 MNHNY, CDR2 SVGAGI (reference sequence). The CDR3 is made up of 15 amino acids. Trimming at V came to 2 bases and at J to 2 bases, leaving 3 bases not matched to a gene. As DNA, the CDR3 is TGTGCCAGCAGTTACAGGGACAGGTCCACAGATACGCAGTATTTT. As protein: CASSYRDRSTDTQYF.

This clone was recorded at least ten times. This chain joins TRBV14 and TRBJ1-6, with a possible D match to TRBD1 (5 bases). CDR3 length: 18 amino acids. V was clipped by 1 base and J by 8 bases, with 21 bases between them. In germline, CDR1 is SGHDN, CDR2 FVKESK. The CDR3 nucleotides are TGTGCCAGCAGCCAAGCAATCGTGACAGCCGCTCATTATTCACCCCTCCACTTT. Amino acid sequence: CASSQAIVTAAHYSPLHF.

This clone was found many times. The chain's CDR3 is CASSEDRLAGGGTQYF. The CDR3 DNA follows: TGTGCCAGCAGTGAAGATCGGCTAGCGGGAGGAGGGACCCAGTACTTC. This chain connects TRBV2 to TRBJ2-5; 11 positions agree with TRBD2. This CDR3 contains 16 residues. CDR1 is SNHLY and CDR2 is FYNNEI in the germline V gene. Trimming at V came to 1 base and at J to 7 bases, leaving 8 bases not matched to a gene.

This clone was counted ten times or more. CDR3 nucleotides: TGCGCCAGCAGCCCCCTAGACAGGGACGACGAGCAGTACTTC. As protein: CASSPLDRDDEQYF. V gene TRBV4-1 combines with J gene TRBJ2-7; 7 positions match TRBD1. V was clipped by 4 bases and J by 5 bases; unmatched bases: 8. The CDR3 covers 14 residues. From germline, CDR1 is MGHRA and CDR2 YSYEKL.

This sequence joins TRBV15 and TRBJ2-3; no clear D. Between the trimmed V and J ends, which lost 3 bases and 5 bases, there was a span of 12 bases. Germline loops: CDR1 LNHNV, CDR2 YYDKDF (reference sequence). The CDR3 covers 14 residues. CDR3 sequence reads: CATSRGLPGDTQYF. The CDR3 DNA is TGTGCCACCAGCAGGGGCCTTCCGGGAGATACGCAGTATTTT.

The table lists this clone with many counts. The chain carries TRBV18 and TRBJ1-4; D is perhaps TRBD1 (5 bases). From germline, CDR1 is KGHSH and CDR2 LQKENI. V gave up 1 base and J gave up 7 bases, with 13 bases separating them. CDR3 length: 15 residues. The CDR3 DNA follows: TGTGCCAGCTCACCACGAGACAGTAAGGGTGAAAAACTGTTTTTT. Translation gives CASSPRDSKGEKLFF.

A word on this clone: The sample contains more than one DNA sequence encoding this CDR3. The rearrangement joins TRBV11-1 to TRBJ2-7; TRBD2 matches 11 bases. The trim removed 2 bases at V and 0 bases at J, leaving 9 bases unmatched. The CDR3 covers 18 residues. From germline, CDR1 is SGHAT and CDR2 FQDESV (reference sequence). CDR3 sequence reads: CASSLTLAGGFSSYEQYF. For the CDR3, the DNA is TGTGCCAGCAGCTTAACTCTAGCGGGAGGTTTTAGCTCCTACGAGCAGTACTTC.

This clone was seen repeatedly, ten times or more. V and J are TRBV28 and TRBJ1-2; TRBD1 might be the D (5 bases). Germline values: CDR1 MDHEN, CDR2 SYDVKM. The CDR3 sequence is 13 residues long. Trimming removed 8 bases from V and 3 bases from J, with 13 bases in between. The CDR3 region has the DNA TGTGCCAGCTTCGAGGGGAATCACTATGGCTACACCTTC. Translated: CASFEGNHYGYTF.

This clone was seen ten or more times. The same CDR3 arises from other DNA sequences in this sample as well. The rearrangement uses TRBV20-1 and TRBJ2-7, with no clear D. This CDR3 comprises 13 residues. Germline lookup yields CDR1 DFQATT and CDR2 SNEGSKA (reference sequence). The ends were cut back, 1 base at V and 2 bases at J, with 9 bases in the middle. The chain's CDR3 is CSARGPGTYEQYF. CDR3 sequence (DNA): TGCAGTGCTAGAGGACCAGGAACCTACGAGCAGTACTTC.

This clone is medium-sized in the sample. The chain couples TRBV2 to TRBJ1-1; D is unclear. The germline V and J ends were trimmed by 6 bases and 4 bases, with 12 bases remaining between them. CDR1 is SNHLY, CDR2 FYNNEI, per germline. The CDR3 runs to 13 residues. The DNA for the CDR3 is TGTGCCAGCAGGGAGACCCCGAGCACTGAAGCTTTCTTT. It specifies CASRETPSTEAFF. Looking up the rest from reference TRBV2 and TRBJ1-1 gives the full variable domain: EPEVTQTPSHQVTQMGQEVILRCVPISNHLYFYWYRQILGQKVEFLVSFYNNEISEKSEIFDDQFSVERPDGSNFTLKIRSTKLEDSAMYFCASRETPSTEAFFGQGTRLTVV.

Many counts were recorded for this clone. This rearrangement joins TRBV25-1 to TRBJ1-2; 8 bases are a match to TRBD1. Germline CDR1 and CDR2: MGHDK and SYGVNS. There are 15 residues in the CDR3. Trimming took 0 bases from V and 7 from J; bases not matched to a gene: 7. CDR3 DNA: TGTGCCAGCAGTGAATATTTTACAGGGACAGGTGGCTACACCTTC. It yields the protein CASSEYFTGTGGYTF.

This clone appeared many times. This chain joins TRBV5-5 and TRBJ1-1; 8 bases match TRBD1. V lost 2 bases to trimming and J lost 3 bases; unmatched junction nucleotides: 3. This CDR3 has 14 residues. Per the germline V gene, CDR1 is SGHKS and CDR2 is YYEKEE (reference sequence). Here the CDR3 DNA reads TGTGCCAGCAGCTTACAGGGGGTCGACACTGAAGCTTTCTTT. Its translation: CASSLQGVDTEAFF.

Many counts were recorded for this clone. V gene TRBV11-3 combines with J gene TRBJ2-5; D may be TRBD1 (8 bases). Trimming stripped 5 bases from V and 9 bases from J, with 25 bases between. The CDR3 has 16 residues. Germline CDR1 is SGHNT and CDR2 is YENEEA. The CDR3 region has the DNA TGTGCCAGCAGCCAGGGGGCTAGCGGCTTCTTATTGCCCCAGTACTTC. The encoded protein is CASSQGASGFLLPQYF. The entire variable domain, with the rest obtained from reference TRBV11-3 and TRBJ2-5, is as follows: EAGVVQSPRYKIIEKKQPVAFWCNPISGHNTLYWYLQNLGQGPELLIRYENEEAVDDSQLPKDRFSAERLKGVDSTLKIQPAELGDSAVYLCASSQGASGFLLPQYFGPGTRLLVL.

This clone showed up many times. The chain employs TRBV5-1 and TRBJ2-7; the D gene is possibly TRBD2 (6 bases). Germline CDR1 is SGHRS and CDR2 is YFSETQ. The CDR3 spans 21 residues. Trimming removed 0 bases from V and 2 bases from J, with 30 bases in between. CDR3 protein: CASSLGGMIWRERLDTYEQYF. In DNA form, the CDR3 reads TGCGCCAGCAGCTTGGGGGGCATGATTTGGAGGGAAAGACTAGATACCTACGAGCAGTACTTC.

This clone was counted ten times or more. J is TRBJ2-7 and V is TRBV9; TRBD1 matches at 9 bases. The germline V gene has CDR1 SGDLS and CDR2 YYNGEE. The CDR3 extends over 14 amino acids. V dropped 3 bases and J dropped 5; count of bases not matched to a gene: 6. The CDR3 sequence: CASSAGTGWDEQYF. The CDR3 DNA follows: TGTGCCAGCAGCGCCGGGACAGGGTGGGACGAGCAGTACTTC.

Many counts were recorded for this clone. The chain joins TRBV4-2 to TRBJ1-2; 7 nucleotides agree with TRBD1. Germline values: CDR1 LGHNA, CDR2 YNFKEQ. The V gene end was trimmed by 0 bases and the J gene end by 4 bases; junction bases not matched to a gene: 5. The CDR3 sequence is 15 residues long. The CDR3 sequence: CASSQDSGQIYGYTF. The CDR3, as DNA: TGTGCCAGCAGCCAAGACTCGGGACAGATCTATGGCTACACCTTC.

This clone was recorded at least ten times. The chain's CDR3 is CSASLVQGARNTIYF. The CDR3 DNA reads as TGCAGTGCTAGCCTGGTACAGGGGGCTAGAAACACCATATATTTT. The rearrangement joins TRBV20-1 to TRBJ1-3; 9 bases align to TRBD1. V was clipped by 3 bases and J by 5 bases; unmatched bases: 8. This CDR3 is 15 amino acids long. CDR1 is DFQATT, CDR2 SNEGSKA, per germline (reference sequence).